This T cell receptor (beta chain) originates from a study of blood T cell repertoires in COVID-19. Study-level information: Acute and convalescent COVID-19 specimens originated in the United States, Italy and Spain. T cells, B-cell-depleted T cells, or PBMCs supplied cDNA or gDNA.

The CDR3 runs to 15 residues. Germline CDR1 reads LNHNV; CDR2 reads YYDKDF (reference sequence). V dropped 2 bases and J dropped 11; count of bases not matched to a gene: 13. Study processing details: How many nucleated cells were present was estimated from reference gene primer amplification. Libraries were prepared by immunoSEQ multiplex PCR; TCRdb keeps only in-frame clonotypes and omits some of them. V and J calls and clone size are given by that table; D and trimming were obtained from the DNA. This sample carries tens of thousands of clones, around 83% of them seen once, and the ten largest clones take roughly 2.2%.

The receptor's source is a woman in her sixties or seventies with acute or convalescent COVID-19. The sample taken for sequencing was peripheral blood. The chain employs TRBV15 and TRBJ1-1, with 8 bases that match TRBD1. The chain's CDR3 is CATSRPGQDVGSAFF. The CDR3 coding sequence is TGTGCCACCAGCAGACCGGGACAGGACGTGGGTAGCGCTTTCTTT.